The T cell receptor (beta chain) under discussion was sequenced for a study of blood T cell repertoires in COVID-19. Study as a whole: Acute and convalescent COVID-19 specimens originated in the United States, Italy and Spain. The analysed material was cDNA or gDNA that came from T cells, B-cell-depleted T cells, or PBMCs.

Methods used by the authors: Reference gene primer amplification in the assay estimated nucleated cell counts. The repertoire was sequenced with immunoSEQ multiplex PCR; TCRdb's copy has only in-frame clones and lacks some. The D gene and trimming were derived from the DNA, and the V and J assignments and clone size from that table. The repertoire holds around 220,000 clones, roughly 80% seen once, with 15% to 20% in the top ten. Germline values: CDR1 MDHEN, CDR2 SYDVKM. The CDR3 is 14 residues long. V lost 11 bases to trimming and J lost 3 bases, with 19 bases between them. The clonotype was recovered from a man aged 25 to 40 with active or convalescent COVID-19. The rearrangement joins TRBV28 to TRBJ2-5, with D possibly TRBD2 on 5 matching bases. Input material: peripheral blood. The CDR3 DNA reads TGTGCCGGACCCGGGGAACTTTTAAAAGAGACCCAGTACTTC. This sequence encodes CAGPGELLKETQYF.